This T cell receptor (beta chain) comes out of a study of T cells after yellow fever vaccination. The study's findings and limits: Peak timing came faster in the weaker secondary response, day 5 versus 15. Clones from primary vaccination mostly reappeared after the booster (roughly 95% CD4, approximately 86% CD8).

MiXCR was run by TCRdb on the 5' RACE reads, yielding one entry per CDR3 protein. The sample consists of around 100,000 distinct CDR3 sequences, around 8% of them appearing once. In this sample, this clonotype turned up a few times. The antigen remains undetermined. Germline CDR1 reads LNHDA; CDR2 reads SQIVND (reference sequence). With V trimmed by 7 bases and J by 1 base, 2 bases remained unmatched. The CDR3 runs to 13 residues. J is TRBJ2-3 and V is TRBV19, with TRBD2 matching 7 bases. The sample was CD8+ T cells sorted from PBMCs, taken 45 days after the yellow fever booster vaccination. The source of this sequence is a man under 40 who received the YFV17D yellow fever vaccine. The CDR3, as DNA: TGTGCCAGTACCCTAGCGGGCACAGATACGCAGTATTTT. Its translation: CASTLAGTDTQYF.